The 26 T cell receptor beta chains in this list originate from one sample, sequenced in a study of cytomegalovirus exposure and HLA in healthy donors. 60 Vbeta and 13 Jbeta primers were used in PCR. This table comes from immunoSEQ multiplex PCR, and its TCRdb copy is limited to in-frame clones, with some not included. The table records some 210,000 clones, 70% to 80% of them present only once. The sample comprised PBMCs. All receptors come from a woman aged 30 to 39 in good health and CMV-seropositive.

Worth noting for this clone: Additional DNA sequences in this sample encode the identical CDR3. The chain couples TRBV7-2 to TRBJ2-3; D gene ambiguous. The germline V gene encodes CDR1 SGHTA and CDR2 FQGNSA. Deletions cut 5 bases from V and 2 bases from J, with 5 bases between. The CDR3 totals 12 residues. The DNA for the CDR3 is TGTGCCAGCAGCCAATCCACAGATACGCAGTATTTT. This codes for CASSQSTDTQYF.

This chain joins TRBV4-2 and TRBJ2-6; weak D call: TRBD1 (6 bases). The V end was cut by 3 bases, the J end by 1 base, with 7 bases between. Germline V gene data show CDR1 as LGHNA and CDR2 as YNFKEQ. There are 15 residues in the CDR3. Here the CDR3 reads CASSHRGSGANVLTF. The CDR3 DNA sequence: TGTGCCAGCAGCCACAGGGGATCTGGGGCCAACGTCCTGACTTTC.

V usage is TRBV5-8 and J usage is TRBJ2-3; TRBD1 aligns across 11 bases. The CDR3 sequence is 17 residues long. CDR1 and CDR2 (germline): SGHTS, YDEGEE. With 3 bases clipped from V and 0 bases from J, the junction kept 6 bases outside the gene matches. In nucleotides, the CDR3 is TGTGCCAGCAGCTCGGGACAGGGGGTTATCAGCACAGATACGCAGTATTTT. Protein product: CASSSGQGVISTDTQYF.

This rearrangement joins TRBV27 to TRBJ2-3; TRBD2 matches 8 bases. J lost 8 bases, V lost 7 bases, and 11 bases had no gene match. Germline V gives CDR1 MNHEY, CDR2 SMNVEV (reference sequence). There are 14 residues in the CDR3. CDR3: CASNPTSVDATQYF. DNA of the CDR3: TGTGCCAGCAACCCGACTAGCGTTGATGCTACGCAGTATTTT.

The chain combines TRBV30 with TRBJ2-3; TRBD2 matches at 7 bases. V was pared by 5 bases and J by 6 bases, with 17 bases of the junction left unmatched. The CDR3 has 16 residues. The germline V gene encodes CDR1 GTSNPN and CDR2 SVGIG (reference sequence). CDR3 sequence: CAWSPKLATPGDTQYF. The CDR3 nucleotides are TGTGCCTGGTCCCCAAAACTAGCGACCCCGGGGGATACGCAGTATTTT.

The chain joins TRBV5-1 to TRBJ2-1; 11 nucleotides align to TRBD1. V lost 0 bases, J lost 6 bases, and 2 bases stayed unmatched. CDR1 is SGHRS and CDR2 is YFSETQ in the germline V gene. This CDR3 is 15 amino acids long. CDR3 amino acids: CASSLGGTGGNEQFF. The CDR3 DNA is TGCGCCAGCAGCTTGGGAGGGACAGGGGGCAATGAGCAGTTCTTC.

The chain joins TRBV7-2 to TRBJ2-3, with 13 bases lining up with TRBD2. The J segment lost 4 bases and the V segment lost 5 bases, leaving 6 bases of the junction unmatched. Germline lookup yields CDR1 SGHTA and CDR2 FQGNSA. The CDR3 spans 16 residues. The CDR3 region is CASSPRTSGGPDTQYF. In DNA, the CDR3 is TGTGCCAGCAGCCCCCGGACTAGCGGGGGTCCAGATACGCAGTATTTT.

This clone showed up just once. V is TRBV7-2 and J is TRBJ1-3; TRBD1 might be the D (6 bases). Trimming took 2 bases from V and 3 from J, leaving 14 bases between them. The CDR3 is 16 amino acids. CDR1 and CDR2 from the germline V gene are SGHTA and FQGNSA. CDR3 region: CASSLWARGNGNTIYF. Here the CDR3 DNA reads TGTGCCAGCAGCTTATGGGCGAGGGGGAATGGAAACACCATATATTTT. The whole variable domain, remainder taken from reference TRBV7-2 and TRBJ1-3, is GAGVSQSPSNKVTEKGKDVELRCDPISGHTALYWYRQSLGQGLEFLIYFQGNSAPDKSGLPSDRFSAERTGGSVSTLTIQRTQQEDSAVYLCASSLWARGNGNTIYFGEGSWLTVV.

This clone was counted only a few times. The chain recombines TRBV19 with TRBJ1-2, with D possibly being TRBD1 (6 bases). This CDR3 is built from 15 residues. Germline V gene data show CDR1 as LNHDA and CDR2 as SQIVND (reference sequence). V was cut by 3 bases and J by 2 bases, with 13 bases left in between. In DNA, the CDR3 is TGTGCCAGTAGTATGACAGGCTCCTTAAACTATGGCTACACCTTC. Encoded protein: CASSMTGSLNYGYTF. The variable domain in full, completed from reference TRBV19 and TRBJ1-2, reads DGGITQSPKYLFRKEGQNVTLSCEQNLNHDAMYWYRQDPGQGLRLIYYSQIVNDFQKGDIAEGYSVSREKKESFPLTVTSAQKNPTAFYLCASSMTGSLNYGYTFGSGTRLTVV.

The chain is built from TRBV5-4 and TRBJ2-6; 7 bases are a match to TRBD1. J gave up 2 bases and V 4 bases, and 6 bases lay outside the gene matches. CDR1 is SGHNT and CDR2 is YYREEE in the germline V gene (reference sequence). This CDR3 contains 16 residues. CDR3 residues: CASSPPDRAGANVLTF. Here the CDR3 DNA reads TGTGCCAGCAGCCCCCCAGACAGGGCTGGGGCCAACGTCCTGACTTTC.

This clone was detected only a few times. This chain uses TRBV11-1 with TRBJ2-1; 14 nucleotides match TRBD2. V shed 5 bases, J shed 12 bases, and the junction held 9 bases outside the gene matches. Germline-derived CDR1 and CDR2 are SGHAT and FQDESV (reference sequence). The CDR3 has 15 amino acids. This CDR3 reads CASSIGLAGGVGQFF. As DNA, the CDR3 is TGTGCCAGCAGCATAGGACTAGCGGGAGGTGTGGGGCAGTTCTTC.

This chain links TRBV11-1 with TRBJ1-6, with 8 bases aligning to TRBD1. The germline V gene has CDR1 SGHAT and CDR2 FQDESV (reference sequence). V shed 5 bases and J 4 bases; nucleotides not matched to a gene: 7. This CDR3 is 16 amino acids long. CDR3 protein: CASSLGTGGYNSPLHF. DNA of the CDR3: TGTGCCAGCAGCCTTGGGACAGGCGGATATAATTCACCCCTCCACTTT. The full variable domain, rest sourced from reference TRBV11-1 and TRBJ1-6, is EAEVAQSPRYKITEKSQAVAFWCDPISGHATLYWYRQILGQGPELLVQFQDESVVDDSQLPKDRFSAERLKGVDSTLKIQPAELGDSAMYLCASSLGTGGYNSPLHFGNGTRLTVT.

The chain links TRBV10-3 to TRBJ1-1, with D maybe TRBD1 (6 bases). This CDR3 spans 15 amino acids. The germline CDR1 and CDR2 sequences are ENHRY and SYGVKD. The germline V and J ends were trimmed by 6 bases and 0 bases, with 14 bases remaining between them. CDR3 protein: CAISEQGVLNTEAFF. CDR3 in DNA: TGTGCCATCAGCGAACAGGGAGTCCTGAACACTGAAGCTTTCTTT.

This chain links TRBV7-9 with TRBJ2-1; D perhaps matches TRBD2 (6 bases). The germline V gene has CDR1 SEHNR and CDR2 FQNEAQ (reference sequence). This CDR3 contains 16 residues. V lost 2 bases, J lost 0 bases, and 11 bases lay in between. The CDR3 sequence is CASSLLAGSSYNEQFF. The CDR3 bases are TGTGCCAGCAGCTTACTTGCGGGAAGCTCCTACAATGAGCAGTTCTTC. The full variable domain, its missing parts supplied by reference TRBV7-9 and TRBJ2-1, is DTGVSQNPRHKITKRGQNVTFRCDPISEHNRLYWYRQTLGQGPEFLTYFQNEAQLEKSRLLSDRFSAERPKGSFSTLEIQRTEQGDSAMYLCASSLLAGSSYNEQFFGPGTRLTVL.

This clone appeared once. The gene calls are TRBV30 and TRBJ2-2; perhaps TRBD2 as D (5 bases). V lost 4 bases and J 6 bases, leaving 12 bases between the germline ends. The CDR3 runs to 13 residues. Germline CDR1 is GTSNPN and CDR2 is SVGIG (reference sequence). The CDR3 loop reads CAWTSRLAGELFF. Here the CDR3 DNA reads TGTGCCTGGACTAGCAGGTTGGCCGGGGAGCTGTTTTTT.

V gene TRBV27 combines with J gene TRBJ1-5; D is uncertain. The CDR3 is made up of 12 amino acids. Germline V gene lookup returns CDR1 MNHEY and CDR2 SMNVEV (reference sequence). Trimming left V 6 bases short and J 2 bases short, with 5 bases between. CDR3 DNA: TGTGCCAGCAGGGCGGGCAATCAGCCCCAGCATTTT. Translated: CASRAGNQPQHF.

The chain is built from TRBV7-9 and TRBJ1-1; 7 nucleotides agree with TRBD1. J gave up 6 bases and V 1 base, and 2 bases lay outside the gene matches. This CDR3 comprises 13 residues. Germline-derived CDR1 and CDR2 are SEHNR and FQNEAQ (reference sequence). The CDR3 coding sequence is TGTGCCAGCAGCTTAGGGCAGGGGGCTGAAGCTTTCTTT. This gives the protein CASSLGQGAEAFF. The full variable domain, its missing parts supplied by reference TRBV7-9 and TRBJ1-1, is DTGVSQNPRHKITKRGQNVTFRCDPISEHNRLYWYRQTLGQGPEFLTYFQNEAQLEKSRLLSDRFSAERPKGSFSTLEIQRTEQGDSAMYLCASSLGQGAEAFFGQGTRLTVV.

The chain couples TRBV15 to TRBJ2-7; 8 bases agree with TRBD1. Looked up from germline, CDR1 is LNHNV and CDR2 is YYDKDF (reference sequence). V was pared by 3 bases and J by 3 bases, with 10 bases of the junction left unmatched. The CDR3 loop spans 16 amino acids. The CDR3 DNA is TGTGCCACCAGCAGCCCCCGGACAGGGTTGGACTACGAGCAGTACTTC. Encoded protein: CATSSPRTGLDYEQYF.

V gene TRBV2 combines with J gene TRBJ1-2, with D possibly being TRBD1 (6 bases). Germline V CDR1 and CDR2: SNHLY, FYNNEI. V dropped 6 bases and J dropped 5 bases, with 16 bases sitting between them. The CDR3 has 14 residues. In DNA form, the CDR3 reads TGTGCCAGCAGCGAACAGGGCGTAGAGTATGGCTACACCTTC. Translated: CASSEQGVEYGYTF.

This chain links TRBV2 with TRBJ1-2; a possible D gene is TRBD1 (6 bases). The CDR3 is 15 amino acids. The V gene's germline CDR1 is SNHLY and CDR2 FYNNEI. V was shortened by 6 bases and J by 0 bases, with 14 bases between the two germline ends. CDR3 region: CASRETGFPNYGYTF. CDR3 sequence (DNA): TGTGCCAGCAGAGAAACAGGGTTCCCTAACTATGGCTACACCTTC.

The J gene is TRBJ1-1, the V gene TRBV5-4; unclear D gene. The CDR3 runs to 14 residues. CDR1 SGHNT and CDR2 YYREEE come from the germline V gene (reference sequence). V was clipped by 2 bases and J by 0 bases, with 8 bases between them. The CDR3 coding sequence is TGTGCCAGCAGCTTTCGGGGTCTGAACACTGAAGCTTTCTTT. It yields the protein CASSFRGLNTEAFF.

The rearrangement uses TRBV6-6 and TRBJ2-5; 8 bases line up with TRBD2. CDR1 MNHNY and CDR2 SVGAGI come from the germline V gene (reference sequence). The ends lost 8 bases at V and 3 bases at J; junction bases unmatched: 8. This CDR3 contains 14 residues. CDR3 region: CASRLPGLEETQYF. CDR3 coding DNA: TGTGCCAGCCGGTTACCGGGACTAGAAGAGACCCAGTACTTC.

This chain connects TRBV7-2 to TRBJ2-1, with D possibly matching TRBD2 (5 bases). Germline V gene data show CDR1 as SGHTA and CDR2 as FQGNSA. This CDR3 has 13 residues. The V end was cut by 0 bases, the J end by 8 bases, with 8 bases between. The CDR3 reads CASSLAGAHEQFF. The CDR3 coding sequence is TGTGCCAGCAGCTTAGCGGGAGCCCATGAGCAGTTCTTC.

This clone was picked up a small number of times. The gene calls are TRBV6-6 and TRBJ2-2; 7 nucleotides agree with TRBD1. Germline V gene lookup returns CDR1 MNHNY and CDR2 SVGAGI (reference sequence). Trimming removed 6 bases from V and 1 base from J; junction bases left unmatched: 8. The CDR3 covers 16 residues. CDR3 sequence (DNA): TGTGCCAGCAGAGAAACTGACAGGGAGAACACCGGGGAGCTGTTTTTT. Protein product: CASRETDRENTGELFF.

The rearrangement uses TRBV5-6 and TRBJ1-3, with unresolved D. Trimming shortened V by 4 bases and J by 11 bases, and 25 bases separated the two germline ends. CDR3 length: 16 residues. In germline, CDR1 is SGHDT, CDR2 YYEEEE. CDR3 in DNA: TGTGCCAGCAGCGGGTGGCAGAAGAGGTTTGAGAGCGCCATATATTTT. Its protein is CASSGWQKRFESAIYF.

The CDR3 DNA reads as TGTGCCAGCAGCCCCGGGACAACCCATCAGCCCCAGCATTTT. As protein: CASSPGTTHQPQHF. This chain connects TRBV7-6 to TRBJ1-5; TRBD1 is a possible D gene (6 bases). This CDR3 spans 14 amino acids. Trimming shortened V by 5 bases and J by 5 bases, and 13 bases separated the two germline ends. Germline-derived CDR1 and CDR2 are SGHVS and FNYEAQ.